These 3 T cell receptor beta chains originate from one sample sequenced in a study of human T cells and chemical hapten exposure. TCRdb re-called the RACE reads with MiXCR, one entry per CDR3 protein. In the table there are some 49,000 distinct CDR3 sequences, less than 10% of which are singletons. Time point: patch test 1, 2 weeks after DPC sensitization. The treatment denotes: therapeutic diphenylcyclopropenone sensitization with weekly scalp DPC. Material: whole blood, obtained in connection with sensitization to the hapten diphenylcyclopropenone (DPC). Receptors were obtained from a woman in her fifties or sixties with alopecia areata. Some clones in this sample may be carry-over from other donors' samples.

The table lists this clonotype with a few counts. The V call is TRBV4-3, the J call TRBJ1-1, with D possibly being TRBD1 (5 bases). V lost 0 bases and J lost 4, with 12 bases in between. Germline CDR1 is LGHNA and CDR2 is YSLEER. This CDR3 comprises 15 residues. CDR3 sequence reads: CASSQDIRRATEAFF. CDR3 coding DNA: TGCGCCAGCAGCCAAGACATTCGCAGGGCCACTGAAGCTTTCTTT.

This clonotype has more than one count but fewer than ten. The chain links TRBV5-1 to TRBJ1-5, with 7 positions matching TRBD1. V shed 2 bases, J shed 1 base, and the junction held 3 bases outside the gene matches. From germline, CDR1 is SGHRS and CDR2 YFSETQ. The CDR3 length is 15 residues. CDR3 loop: CASSLGGQSNQPQHF. The CDR3 coding sequence is TGCGCCAGCAGCTTAGGGGGACAGAGCAATCAGCCCCAGCATTTT.

Ten or more counts support this clonotype. The genes are TRBV12-2 and TRBJ1-1; the table's D gene call, TRBD1, was not cross checked with the DNA. TRBV12-2 is classified as a pseudogene. The CDR3 contains 17 residues. CDR3 bases: TGTGCAAGTCGAAACCGGACAGGGGATTTTGAGGGAACTGAAGCTTTCTTT. Encoded protein: CASRNRTGDFEGTEAFF.